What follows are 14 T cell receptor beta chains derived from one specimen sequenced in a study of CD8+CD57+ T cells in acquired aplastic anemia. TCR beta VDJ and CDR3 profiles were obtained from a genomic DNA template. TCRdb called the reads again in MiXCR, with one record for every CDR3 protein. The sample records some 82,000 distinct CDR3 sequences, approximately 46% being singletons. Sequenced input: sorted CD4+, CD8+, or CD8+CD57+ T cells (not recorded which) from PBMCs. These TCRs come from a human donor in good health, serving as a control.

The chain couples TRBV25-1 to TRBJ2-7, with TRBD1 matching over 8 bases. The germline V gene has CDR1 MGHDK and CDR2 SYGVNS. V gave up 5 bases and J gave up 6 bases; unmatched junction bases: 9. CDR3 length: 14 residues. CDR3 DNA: TGTGCCAGCAGTATTCACGGGACAGGAGGCGAGCAGTACTTC. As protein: CASSIHGTGGEQYF.

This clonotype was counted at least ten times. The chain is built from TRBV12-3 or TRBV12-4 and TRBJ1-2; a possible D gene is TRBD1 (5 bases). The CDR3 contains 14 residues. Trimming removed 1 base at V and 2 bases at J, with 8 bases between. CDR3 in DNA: TGTGCCAGCAGTTTAGATGGGACCAACTATGGCTACACCTTC. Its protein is CASSLDGTNYGYTF.

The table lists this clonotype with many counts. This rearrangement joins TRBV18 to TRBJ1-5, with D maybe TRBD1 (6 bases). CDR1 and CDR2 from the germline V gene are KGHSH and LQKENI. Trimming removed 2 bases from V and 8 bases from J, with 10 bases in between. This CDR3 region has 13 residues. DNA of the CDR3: TGTGCCAGCTCACCAAGGGGGGGGGAGCCCCAGCATTTT. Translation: CASSPRGGEPQHF.

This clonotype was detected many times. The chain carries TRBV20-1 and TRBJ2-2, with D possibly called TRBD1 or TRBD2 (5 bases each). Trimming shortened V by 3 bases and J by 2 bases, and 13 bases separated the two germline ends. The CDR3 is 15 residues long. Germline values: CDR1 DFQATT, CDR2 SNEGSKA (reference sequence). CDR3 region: CSASPSRDNTGELFF. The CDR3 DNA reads TGCAGTGCTAGCCCTAGCAGGGATAACACCGGGGAGCTGTTTTTT.

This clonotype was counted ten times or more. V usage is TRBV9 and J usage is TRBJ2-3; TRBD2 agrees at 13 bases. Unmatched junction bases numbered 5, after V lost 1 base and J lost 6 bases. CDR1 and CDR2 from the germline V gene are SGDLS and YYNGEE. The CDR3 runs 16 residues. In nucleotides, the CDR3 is TGTGCCAGCAGCGTAACTAGCGGGAGGGCCGGGGATACGCAGTATTTT. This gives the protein CASSVTSGRAGDTQYF.

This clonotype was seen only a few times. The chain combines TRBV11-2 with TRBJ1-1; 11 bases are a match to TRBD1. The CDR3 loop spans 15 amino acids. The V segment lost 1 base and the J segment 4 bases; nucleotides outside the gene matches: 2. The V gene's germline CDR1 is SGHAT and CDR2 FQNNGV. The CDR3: CASSLVGTGGTEAFF. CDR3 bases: TGTGCCAGCAGCTTAGTAGGGACAGGGGGCACTGAAGCTTTCTTT.

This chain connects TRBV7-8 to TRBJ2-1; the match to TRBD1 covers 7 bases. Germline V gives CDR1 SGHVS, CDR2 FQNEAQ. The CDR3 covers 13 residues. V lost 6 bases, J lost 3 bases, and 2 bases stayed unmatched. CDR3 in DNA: TGTGCCAGCAGTGGACAGGTCTACAATGAGCAGTTCTTC. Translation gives CASSGQVYNEQFF.

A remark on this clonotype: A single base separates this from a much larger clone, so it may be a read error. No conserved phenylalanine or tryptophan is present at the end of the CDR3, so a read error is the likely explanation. CDR3 coding DNA: TGTGCCAGCAGTACCGTGGAAGGTCCTAAGGATACGCAGTATTCT. Protein sequence: CASSTVEGPKDTQYS. This chain connects TRBV12-3 or TRBV12-4 to TRBJ2-3; the D is unclear. This CDR3 is built from 15 residues. V was trimmed by 5 bases and J by 6 bases, leaving 18 bases between them.

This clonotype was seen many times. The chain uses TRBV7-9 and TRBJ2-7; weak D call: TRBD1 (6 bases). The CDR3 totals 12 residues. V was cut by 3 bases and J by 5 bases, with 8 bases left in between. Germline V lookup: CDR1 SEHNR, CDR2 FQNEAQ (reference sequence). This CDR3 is CASSFSGDEQYF. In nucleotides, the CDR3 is TGTGCCAGCAGCTTTTCAGGGGACGAGCAGTACTTC. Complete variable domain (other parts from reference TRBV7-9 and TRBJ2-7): DTGVSQNPRHKITKRGQNVTFRCDPISEHNRLYWYRQTLGQGPEFLTYFQNEAQLEKSRLLSDRFSAERPKGSFSTLEIQRTEQGDSAMYLCASSFSGDEQYFGPGTRLTVT.

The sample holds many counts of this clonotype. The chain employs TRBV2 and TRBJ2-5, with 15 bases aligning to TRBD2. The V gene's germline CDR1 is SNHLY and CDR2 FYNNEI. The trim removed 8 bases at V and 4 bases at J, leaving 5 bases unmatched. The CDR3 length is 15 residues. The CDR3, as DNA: TGTGCCAGCCGGACTAGCGGGGGGGGGCGAGAGACCCAGTACTTC. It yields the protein CASRTSGGGRETQYF.

This CDR3 reads CASRGDGSYEQYF. The CDR3 DNA is TGTGCCAGCAGGGGGGACGGATCCTACGAGCAGTACTTC. The V call is TRBV2, the J call TRBJ2-7; D assignment may be TRBD1 or TRBD2 (5 bases each). With 6 bases removed from V and 1 base from J, the gap between germline ends came to 10 bases. The length of the CDR3 is 13 residues. In germline, CDR1 is SNHLY, CDR2 FYNNEI.

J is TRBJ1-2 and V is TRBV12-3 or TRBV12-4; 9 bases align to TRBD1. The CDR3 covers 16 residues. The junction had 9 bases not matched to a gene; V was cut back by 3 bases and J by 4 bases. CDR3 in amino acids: CASSLIQDRGIYGYTF. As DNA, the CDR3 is TGTGCCAGCAGTTTGATTCAGGACAGGGGTATCTATGGCTACACCTTC.

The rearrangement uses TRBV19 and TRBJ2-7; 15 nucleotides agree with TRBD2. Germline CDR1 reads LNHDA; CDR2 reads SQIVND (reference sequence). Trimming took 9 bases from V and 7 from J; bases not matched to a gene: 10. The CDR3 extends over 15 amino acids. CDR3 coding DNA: TGTGCCAGCAGCCCGGGACTAGCGGGGGGTTGGGAGCAGTACTTC. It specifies CASSPGLAGGWEQYF.

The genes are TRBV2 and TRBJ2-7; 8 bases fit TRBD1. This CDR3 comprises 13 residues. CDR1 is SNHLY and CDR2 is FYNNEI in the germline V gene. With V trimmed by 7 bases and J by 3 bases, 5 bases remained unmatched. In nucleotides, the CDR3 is TGTGCCAGCATGGCAGGGGGCCTCTACGAGCAGTACTTC. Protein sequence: CASMAGGLYEQYF.